The rows below give T cell receptor beta chains drawn from one sample of a study of shared clonotypes between healthy human individuals. Libraries were prepared by immunoSEQ multiplex PCR; TCRdb keeps only in-frame clonotypes and omits some of them. This table holds 1.5 million to 2.5 million clones, about 95% found once. Sequencing used naive CD8+ T cells sorted from blood. The receptors were sampled from a man aged 18 to 35 in good health. Each CDR3 is given with its conserved first and last residue. D genes are given only for firm matches. Size is stated for part of the rows, as once, few or many counts, or as a class when the clone is expanded.

>TRBJ2-1|TRBV7-2|TRBD2|once
TGTGCCAGCACGAGCGGGAGTTTCTATGAGCAGTTCTTC
CASTSGSFYEQFF
>TRBJ1-3|TRBV7-2|TRBD1|NA
TGTGCCAGCAGCTCGCGGACAGGCCCTGGAAACACCATATATTTT
CASSSRTGPGNTIYF
>TRBJ2-7|TRBV7-2|TRBD2|NA
TGTGCCAGCAGCAAGGAAACTAGCGGGAGAGGCGAGCAGTACTTC
CASSKETSGRGEQYF
>TRBJ1-1|TRBV19|NA|NA
TGTGCCAGTAGTACTTGGGAATCAGTGAACACTGAAGCTTTCTTT
CASSTWESVNTEAFF
>TRBJ2-7|TRBV20-1|NA|NA
TGCAGTGCAAGCCCCTACGAGCAGTACTTC
CSASPYEQYF
>TRBJ2-1|TRBV13|NA|NA
TGTGCCAGCAGACTTGCGGGACCTACCTACAATGAGCAGTTCTTC
CASRLAGPTYNEQFF
>TRBJ2-3|TRBV7-2|TRBD2|NA
TGTGCCAGCAGCTTAACGGGACTAGCGGGAGATACGCAGTATTTT
CASSLTGLAGDTQYF
>TRBJ2-5|TRBV10-1|NA|NA
TGCGCCAGCAGTGAGTTTATCGAAGAGACCCAGTACTTC
CASSEFIEETQYF
>TRBJ2-1|TRBV5-4|NA|NA
TGTGCCAGCAGCTTCCAGGGGCCTGAGCAGTTCTTC
CASSFQGPEQFF
>TRBJ2-7|TRBV5-1|TRBD2|NA
TGCGCCAGCAGCTTGTTCATAGCGGGACCTTCCTACGAGCAGTACTTC
CASSLFIAGPSYEQYF
>TRBJ1-5|TRBV6-1|TRBD1|NA
TGTGCCAGCCGGGGGACAGCTAAGTTGTTGGTGCCCCAGCATTTT
CASRGTAKLLVPQHF
>TRBJ1-1|TRBV28|TRBD1|NA
TGTGCCAGCAGTCCCCAGCGGGGGACAGGGGTCACCCCGGGGATGAACACTGAAGCTTTCTTT
CASSPQRGTGVTPGMNTEAFF
>TRBJ2-1|TRBV6-1|NA|NA
TGTGCCAGCAGTGGAGAACACAGGGTCTACAATGAGCAGTTCTTC
CASSGEHRVYNEQFF
>TRBJ2-7|TRBV9|NA|NA
TGTGCCAGCAGCGTAGCTGGGGATACCTACGAGCAGTACTTC
CASSVAGDTYEQYF
>TRBJ2-1|TRBV12-5|TRBD1|NA
TGTGCTAGTGGTTTGGCTATCGTGCCGGGACAGGGGGAGAATGAGCAGTTCTTC
CASGLAIVPGQGENEQFF
>TRBJ1-3|TRBV4-1|NA|NA
TGCGCCAGCAGCCAAGAAGCCCCGCAGGGGCTAGGCTCTGGAAACACCATATATTTT
CASSQEAPQGLGSGNTIYF
>TRBJ1-1|TRBV28|NA|NA
TGTGCCAGCAGTCCGGTTGGGGCGAACACTGAAGCTTTCTTT
CASSPVGANTEAFF
>TRBJ1-2|TRBV27|TRBD1|NA
TGTGCCAGCAGTCAACCTCGGGACAGGGGATTCCCTTACTATGGCTACACCTTC
CASSQPRDRGFPYYGYTF
>TRBJ2-3|TRBV19|NA|NA
TGTGCCAGTAGTATAGGGGCGGGATATACAGATACGCAGTATTTT
CASSIGAGYTDTQYF